These T cell receptor beta chains were read from a single sample in a study of spatial heterogeneity in lung cancer. Using its own MiXCR run on the 5' RACE reads, TCRdb lists one record per CDR3 protein. This table holds tens of thousands of distinct CDR3 sequences, approximately 20% found once. Material: PBMCs, obtained at follow-up. All receptors come from a male donor with early-stage non-small cell lung cancer. Each CDR3 is given with its conserved first and last residue. Each record gives: D gene, J gene, V gene, clone size, CDR3 protein, CDR3 DNA. D genes are given only for firm matches. Clone size appears in some rows only: once, few, many, or a class for an expanded clone.

d_call: TRBD2; j_call: TRBJ2-3; v_call: TRBV7-2; clone_size: few; cdr3_aa: CASSLVGSGDTDTQYF; cdr3_nt: TGTGCCAGCAGCCTGGTTGGTAGCGGGGACACAGATACGCAGTATTTT
d_call: TRBD2; j_call: TRBJ2-3; v_call: TRBV10-3; clone_size: many; cdr3_aa: CAISDGTSGRARDTQYF; cdr3_nt: TGTGCCATCAGTGATGGGACTAGCGGGAGGGCCAGGGATACGCAGTATTTT
d_call: .; j_call: TRBJ2-2; v_call: TRBV6-5; clone_size: few; cdr3_aa: CASSSVAFVSGELFF; cdr3_nt: TGTGCCAGCAGCTCCGTAGCCTTTGTCTCCGGGGAGCTGTTTTTT
d_call: .; j_call: TRBJ2-2; v_call: TRBV30; clone_size: many; cdr3_aa: CAWSRGAGRFTGELFF; cdr3_nt: TGTGCCTGGAGTAGGGGGGCGGGGAGATTCACCGGGGAGCTGTTTTTT
d_call: .; j_call: TRBJ1-1; v_call: TRBV5-6; clone_size: many; cdr3_aa: CASSLGSGTLATEAFF; cdr3_nt: TGTGCCAGCAGCTTAGGCTCAGGAACCCTGGCCACTGAAGCTTTCTTT
d_call: .; j_call: TRBJ1-2; v_call: TRBV29-1; clone_size: .; cdr3_aa: CSVEQGGYGYTF; cdr3_nt: TGCAGCGTTGAACAGGGTGGTTACGGCTACACCTTC
d_call: .; j_call: TRBJ2-7; v_call: TRBV3-1; clone_size: .; cdr3_aa: CASSQGFSYEQYF; cdr3_nt: TGTGCCAGCAGCCAAGGGTTTTCTTACGAGCAGTACTTC
d_call: .; j_call: TRBJ1-1; v_call: TRBV3-1; clone_size: .; cdr3_aa: CASSQGVLNTEAFF; cdr3_nt: TGTGCCAGCAGCCAAGGTGTATTGAACACTGAAGCTTTCTTT
d_call: .; j_call: TRBJ2-5; v_call: TRBV10-2; clone_size: .; cdr3_aa: CASSDRLKETQYF; cdr3_nt: TGCGCCAGCAGTGACCGGTTAAAAGAGACCCAGTACTTC
d_call: .; j_call: TRBJ2-7; v_call: TRBV20-1; clone_size: few; cdr3_aa: CSASIRGFGEQYF; cdr3_nt: TGCAGTGCTAGTATACGGGGGTTCGGCGAGCAGTACTTC
d_call: TRBD1; j_call: TRBJ2-7; v_call: TRBV6-5; clone_size: few; cdr3_aa: CASRKSGQSYEQYF; cdr3_nt: TGTGCCAGCAGAAAATCGGGACAGAGCTACGAGCAGTACTTC
d_call: TRBD1; j_call: TRBJ1-6; v_call: TRBV4-1; clone_size: many; cdr3_aa: CASSTGPRQGYNSPLHF; cdr3_nt: TGCGCCAGCAGCACAGGACCGCGACAGGGCTATAATTCACCCCTCCACTTT
d_call: .; j_call: TRBJ2-2; v_call: TRBV19; clone_size: .; cdr3_aa: CASSPRLGTGELFF; cdr3_nt: TGTGCCAGTAGTCCTAGACTCGGGACCGGGGAGCTGTTTTTT
d_call: .; j_call: TRBJ1-5; v_call: TRBV24-1; clone_size: many; cdr3_aa: CATSDLRTNQPQHF; cdr3_nt: TGTGCCACCAGTGATTTGCGCACAAATCAGCCCCAGCATTTT
d_call: .; j_call: TRBJ2-5; v_call: TRBV14; clone_size: .; cdr3_aa: CASSQASNWETQYF; cdr3_nt: TGTGCCAGCAGCCAGGCCTCGAATTGGGAGACCCAGTACTTC
d_call: .; j_call: TRBJ1-5; v_call: TRBV30; clone_size: .; cdr3_aa: CAWTGLTSGPQHF; cdr3_nt: TGTGCCTGGACGGGGCTGACTTCAGGGCCCCAGCATTTT
d_call: .; j_call: TRBJ2-1; v_call: TRBV12-3/TRBV12-4; clone_size: many; cdr3_aa: CASSLSSSNEQFF; cdr3_nt: TGTGCCAGCAGTTTATCTAGCTCCAATGAGCAGTTCTTC
d_call: .; j_call: TRBJ1-5; v_call: TRBV12-3/TRBV12-4; clone_size: few; cdr3_aa: CASSQNSNQPQHF; cdr3_nt: TGTGCCAGCAGTCAGAATAGCAATCAGCCCCAGCATTTT
d_call: .; j_call: TRBJ2-3; v_call: TRBV6-5; clone_size: few; cdr3_aa: CASTEEGTDTQYF; cdr3_nt: TGTGCCAGCACCGAGGAAGGCACAGATACGCAGTATTTT
d_call: TRBD2; j_call: TRBJ2-7; v_call: TRBV18; clone_size: few; cdr3_aa: CASSDGLGSGGYKQYF; cdr3_nt: TGTGCCAGCTCAGATGGACTGGGCAGCGGGGGATACAAGCAGTACTTC
d_call: .; j_call: TRBJ1-2; v_call: TRBV18; clone_size: .; cdr3_aa: CVSSPSGGGSYGYTF; cdr3_nt: TGTGTCAGCTCACCATCGGGGGGCGGCAGCTATGGCTACACCTTC
d_call: TRBD1; j_call: TRBJ2-7; v_call: TRBV20-1; clone_size: few; cdr3_aa: CSARQLRTGESEQYF; cdr3_nt: TGCAGTGCTAGACAACTACGGACAGGGGAAAGCGAGCAGTACTTC
d_call: .; j_call: TRBJ1-4; v_call: TRBV18; clone_size: few; cdr3_aa: CASSLSDGPNEKLFF; cdr3_nt: TGTGCCAGCTCACTTTCGGACGGACCTAATGAAAAACTGTTTTTT
d_call: .; j_call: TRBJ2-5; v_call: TRBV9; clone_size: few; cdr3_aa: CASSTGRQLQETQYF; cdr3_nt: TGTGCCAGCAGCACGGGTCGACAACTCCAAGAGACCCAGTACTTC
d_call: .; j_call: TRBJ2-7; v_call: TRBV5-1; clone_size: few; cdr3_aa: CASSSDRRSYEQYF; cdr3_nt: TGCGCCAGCAGCTCCGACAGGAGATCCTACGAGCAGTACTTC
d_call: .; j_call: TRBJ2-1; v_call: TRBV2; clone_size: few; cdr3_aa: CASSANRLGGGEQFF; cdr3_nt: TGTGCCAGCAGTGCGAACCGACTAGGAGGCGGTGAGCAGTTCTTC
d_call: .; j_call: TRBJ1-1; v_call: TRBV7-9; clone_size: few; cdr3_aa: CASSLSASNTEAFF; cdr3_nt: TGTGCCAGCAGCTTATCTGCCTCGAACACTGAAGCTTTCTTT
d_call: .; j_call: TRBJ2-5; v_call: TRBV12-5; clone_size: few; cdr3_aa: CASGLVRETQYF; cdr3_nt: TGTGCTAGTGGTTTGGTACGAGAGACCCAGTACTTC
d_call: .; j_call: TRBJ1-4; v_call: TRBV9; clone_size: few; cdr3_aa: CASSVEPTREKLFF; cdr3_nt: TGTGCCAGCAGCGTAGAGCCAACTAGAGAAAAACTGTTTTTT
d_call: .; j_call: TRBJ1-1; v_call: TRBV7-2; clone_size: .; cdr3_aa: CASSIDGGLMNTEAFF; cdr3_nt: TGTGCCAGCAGCATAGATGGGGGGCTGATGAACACTGAAGCTTTCTTT
d_call: .; j_call: TRBJ2-5; v_call: TRBV29-1; clone_size: many; cdr3_aa: CSVDPIKGETQYF; cdr3_nt: TGCAGCGTTGACCCGATCAAGGGAGAGACCCAGTACTTC
d_call: TRBD1; j_call: TRBJ2-5; v_call: TRBV4-2; clone_size: many; cdr3_aa: CASSQGQGRETQYF; cdr3_nt: TGTGCCAGCAGCCAAGGACAGGGCAGGGAGACCCAGTACTTC
d_call: .; j_call: TRBJ1-1; v_call: TRBV6-5; clone_size: .; cdr3_aa: CASRGTSYTEAFF; cdr3_nt: TGTGCCAGCAGGGGGACGTCGTACACTGAAGCTTTCTTT
d_call: TRBD1; j_call: TRBJ2-6; v_call: TRBV3-1; clone_size: .; cdr3_aa: CASSPRTGGSGANVLTF; cdr3_nt: TGTGCCAGCAGCCCACGGACAGGGGGGTCCGGGGCCAACGTCCTGACTTTC
d_call: TRBD1; j_call: TRBJ2-7; v_call: TRBV20-1; clone_size: .; cdr3_aa: CSALPGQRYEQYF; cdr3_nt: TGCAGTGCTCTACCGGGACAGAGATACGAGCAGTACTTC
d_call: .; j_call: TRBJ1-1; v_call: TRBV18; clone_size: .; cdr3_aa: CASSPRLEWRNTEAFF; cdr3_nt: TGTGCCAGCTCACCTCGGCTGGAGTGGAGGAACACTGAAGCTTTCTTT
d_call: TRBD1; j_call: TRBJ2-4; v_call: TRBV10-3; clone_size: many; cdr3_aa: CAISAAGGENIQYF; cdr3_nt: TGTGCCATCAGTGCGGCAGGGGGTGAAAACATTCAGTACTTC
d_call: TRBD2; j_call: TRBJ2-3; v_call: TRBV27; clone_size: few; cdr3_aa: CASSLASGRVDTQYF; cdr3_nt: TGTGCCAGCAGTTTGGCTAGCGGGAGGGTAGATACGCAGTATTTT
d_call: .; j_call: TRBJ2-1; v_call: TRBV29-1; clone_size: few; cdr3_aa: CSVDLLSEQFF; cdr3_nt: TGCAGCGTTGATCTCCTTAGTGAGCAGTTCTTC
d_call: .; j_call: TRBJ1-1; v_call: TRBV7-2; clone_size: .; cdr3_aa: CASSSHSMNTEAFF; cdr3_nt: TGTGCCAGCAGCTCACACAGTATGAACACTGAAGCTTTCTTT
d_call: .; j_call: TRBJ2-3; v_call: TRBV11-2; clone_size: few; cdr3_aa: CASSLGVDTQYF; cdr3_nt: TGTGCCAGCAGCCTAGGGGTAGATACGCAGTATTTT
d_call: .; j_call: TRBJ2-5; v_call: TRBV20-1; clone_size: .; cdr3_aa: CSARDPRYQETQYF; cdr3_nt: TGCAGTGCTAGAGATCCCAGGTACCAAGAGACCCAGTACTTC
d_call: .; j_call: TRBJ2-1; v_call: TRBV2; clone_size: .; cdr3_aa: CASTPRPKKQFF; cdr3_nt: TGTGCCAGCACTCCGCGACCTAAGAAGCAGTTCTTC
d_call: TRBD2; j_call: TRBJ2-7; v_call: TRBV20-1; clone_size: .; cdr3_aa: CSASGTSGGGYEQYF; cdr3_nt: TGCAGTGCTTCCGGGACTAGCGGGGGGGGCTACGAGCAGTACTTC
d_call: .; j_call: TRBJ1-2; v_call: TRBV20-1; clone_size: .; cdr3_aa: CSARDTRNPSYGYTF; cdr3_nt: TGCAGTGCTAGAGATACCCGTAACCCTAGCTATGGCTACACCTTC
d_call: TRBD2; j_call: TRBJ2-3; v_call: TRBV12-3/TRBV12-4; clone_size: many; cdr3_aa: CASSTGTSGEDTDTQYF; cdr3_nt: TGTGCCAGCAGCACCGGGACTAGCGGGGAAGACACAGATACGCAGTATTTT
d_call: .; j_call: TRBJ2-7; v_call: TRBV4-1; clone_size: few; cdr3_aa: CASSSTGTATYGQYF; cdr3_nt: TGCGCCAGCAGCTCGACCGGGACCGCGACCTACGGACAGTACTTC
d_call: .; j_call: TRBJ2-7; v_call: TRBV4-2; clone_size: .; cdr3_aa: CASSQDLWGNDYEQYF; cdr3_nt: TGTGCCAGCAGCCAAGATCTATGGGGTAACGACTACGAGCAGTACTTC
d_call: .; j_call: TRBJ2-1; v_call: TRBV6-5; clone_size: .; cdr3_aa: CASSYSTGTEQFF; cdr3_nt: TGTGCCAGCAGTTACTCGACAGGCACTGAGCAGTTCTTC
d_call: .; j_call: TRBJ1-1; v_call: TRBV29-1; clone_size: many; cdr3_aa: CSAKTPPGTEAFF; cdr3_nt: TGCAGCGCCAAGACACCCCCGGGCACTGAAGCTTTCTTT
d_call: .; j_call: TRBJ2-3; v_call: TRBV7-9; clone_size: .; cdr3_aa: CASSFLGVTDTQYF; cdr3_nt: TGTGCCAGCAGCTTTTTAGGGGTCACAGATACGCAGTATTTT
d_call: TRBD2; j_call: TRBJ2-1; v_call: TRBV7-2; clone_size: few; cdr3_aa: CASSALAGSSYNEQFF; cdr3_nt: TGTGCCAGCAGCGCCCTAGCGGGAAGCTCCTACAATGAGCAGTTCTTC
d_call: .; j_call: TRBJ2-3; v_call: TRBV18; clone_size: .; cdr3_aa: CASSPPEADTQYF; cdr3_nt: TGTGCCAGCTCACCACCGGAGGCAGATACGCAGTATTTT
d_call: .; j_call: TRBJ1-6; v_call: TRBV5-6; clone_size: many; cdr3_aa: CASSLESTYNSPLHF; cdr3_nt: TGTGCCAGCAGCTTGGAGAGCACCTATAATTCACCCCTCCACTTT